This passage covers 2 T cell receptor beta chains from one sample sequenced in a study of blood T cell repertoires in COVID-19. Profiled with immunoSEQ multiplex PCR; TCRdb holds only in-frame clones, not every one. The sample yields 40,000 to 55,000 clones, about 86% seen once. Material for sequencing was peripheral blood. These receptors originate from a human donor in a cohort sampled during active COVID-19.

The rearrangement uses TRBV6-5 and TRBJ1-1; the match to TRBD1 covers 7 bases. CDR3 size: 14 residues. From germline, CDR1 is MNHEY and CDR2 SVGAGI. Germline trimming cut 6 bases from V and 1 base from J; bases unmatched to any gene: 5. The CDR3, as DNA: TGTGCCAGCAGAGGGACAGCACGGAACACTGAAGCTTTCTTT. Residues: CASRGTARNTEAFF.

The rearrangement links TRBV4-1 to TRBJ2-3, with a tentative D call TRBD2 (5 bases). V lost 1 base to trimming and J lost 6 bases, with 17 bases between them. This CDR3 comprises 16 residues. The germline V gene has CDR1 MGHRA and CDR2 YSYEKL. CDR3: CASSQGTWRKEDTQYF. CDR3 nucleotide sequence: TGCGCCAGCAGCCAAGGGACCTGGAGGAAGGAGGATACGCAGTATTTT.